These 16 T cell receptor beta chains share one sample of origin, sequenced in a study of OX40 agonist ivuxolimab in advanced cancers. Here immunoSEQ multiplex PCR was the method, and the copy in TCRdb shows in-frame clones only, minus some. This sample has tens of thousands of clones, with roughly 87% found just once. The specimen was CD4+ or CD8+ T cells sorted from blood, collected in a trial of the OX40 agonist ivuxolimab. Source of these receptors: an adult with an advanced solid tumor such as melanoma, head and neck, liver or kidney cancer.

This rearrangement joins TRBV5-1 to TRBJ2-1; D may be TRBD1 or TRBD2 (6 bases each). The CDR3 covers 14 residues. The V gene's germline CDR1 is SGHRS and CDR2 YFSETQ. The V end was cut by 7 bases, the J end by 0 bases, with 11 bases between. CDR3 residues: CASRRGDSYNEQFF. The CDR3 DNA reads TGCGCCAGCCGGAGGGGGGACTCCTACAATGAGCAGTTCTTC.

This chain links TRBV7-9 with TRBJ2-1; TRBD1 aligns across 7 bases. CDR3 length: 14 amino acids. Losses at the gene ends were 5 bases for V and 3 bases for J; bases not matched to a gene: 4. In germline, CDR1 is SEHNR, CDR2 FQNEAQ (reference sequence). The CDR3 DNA reads as TGTGCCAGCAGCACCCACAGGGGCTACAATGAGCAGTTCTTC. It specifies CASSTHRGYNEQFF.

The CDR3 spells CASRLTLLGPYEQYF. For the CDR3, the DNA is TGTGCCAGCAGACTGACCCTTTTGGGGCCCTACGAGCAGTACTTC. The rearrangement links TRBV28 to TRBJ2-7; perhaps TRBD1 as D (5 bases). The V gene's germline CDR1 is MDHEN and CDR2 SYDVKM. Trimming left V 6 bases short and J 2 bases short, with 17 bases between. This CDR3 comprises 15 residues.

The V and J genes are TRBV10-3 and TRBJ2-7, with 10 positions matching TRBD1. Germline assignment: CDR1 ENHRY and CDR2 SYGVKD. The CDR3 totals 14 residues. V was pared by 6 bases and J by 3 bases, with 5 bases of the junction left unmatched. CDR3 in DNA: TGTGCCATCAGGGGACAGGGGCCCCTCTACGAGCAGTACTTC. This encodes CAIRGQGPLYEQYF.

The rearrangement links TRBV10-3 to TRBJ1-2; TRBD1 might be the D (6 bases). The V end was cut by 4 bases, the J end by 10 bases, with 13 bases between. The CDR3 sequence is 12 residues long. The germline CDR1 and CDR2 sequences are ENHRY and SYGVKD. The CDR3, as DNA: TGTGCCATCAGTGGCCTCGGGGGCGACTACACCTTC. It yields the protein CAISGLGGDYTF.

The genes are TRBV19 and TRBJ2-7, with 10 bases matching TRBD2. The CDR3 is 15 residues long. The V gene end was trimmed by 5 bases and the J gene end by 5 bases; junction bases not matched to a gene: 9. Germline CDR1 is LNHDA and CDR2 is SQIVND (reference sequence). The CDR3 is CASSVSSGSNDEQYF. The DNA of the CDR3 is TGTGCCAGTAGTGTTTCTAGCGGGAGCAACGACGAGCAGTACTTC.

The chain combines TRBV30 with TRBJ1-5; possibly TRBD1 for D (5 bases). CDR1 and CDR2 (germline): GTSNPN, SVGIG (reference sequence). There are 13 residues in the CDR3. Trimming took off 1 base at V and 7 bases at J, with 11 bases between the two ends. CDR3 coding DNA: TGTGCCTGGAGTGCGGGGGTCAACCAGCCCCAGCATTTT. Protein sequence: CAWSAGVNQPQHF.

The chain recombines TRBV5-1 with TRBJ1-6, with a weak D call TRBD1 (5 bases). CDR1 and CDR2 from the germline V gene are SGHRS and YFSETQ. Trimming left V 0 bases short and J 0 bases short, with 13 bases between. The CDR3 has 18 amino acids. CDR3 in amino acids: CASSLAPPDSSYNSPLHF. The CDR3 region has the DNA TGCGCCAGCAGCTTGGCCCCACCCGACAGCTCCTATAATTCACCCCTCCACTTT.

Here the CDR3 DNA reads TGTGCCAGCTCACCACTAGGGTACGAGCAGTACTTC. Translated, it gives CASSPLGYEQYF. The chain recombines TRBV18 with TRBJ2-7; unclear D gene. V shed 1 base and J shed 4 bases, with 5 bases lying between them. The CDR3 is 12 amino acids. Germline V CDR1 and CDR2: KGHSH, LQKENI.

This clone appeared a single time. The chain links TRBV9 to TRBJ1-1; D not certain. The CDR3 is made up of 13 amino acids. V was clipped by 0 bases and J by 7 bases, with 10 bases between them. Germline lookup yields CDR1 SGDLS and CDR2 YYNGEE. The CDR3 sequence: CASSVVEAGEAFF. The CDR3 DNA reads as TGTGCCAGCAGCGTAGTGGAGGCAGGTGAAGCTTTCTTT. Full variable domain (missing parts from reference TRBV9 and TRBJ1-1): DSGVTQTPKHLITATGQRVTLRCSPRSGDLSVYWYQQSLDQGLQFLIQYYNGEERAKGNILERFSAQQFPDLHSELNLSSLELGDSALYFCASSVVEAGEAFFGQGTRLTVV.

This chain connects TRBV6-1 to TRBJ1-1; D remains unclear. Germline CDR1 reads MNHNS; CDR2 reads SASEGT. The CDR3 sequence is 14 residues long. The V and J ends lost 0 bases and 4 bases respectively, with 9 bases between them. The CDR3 sequence is CASSEAAGSTEAFF. The DNA for the CDR3 is TGTGCCAGCAGTGAAGCGGCAGGATCCACTGAAGCTTTCTTT.

The chain is built from TRBV29-1 and TRBJ1-1; unclear D gene. V was trimmed by 3 bases and J by 0 bases, leaving 5 bases between them. Germline V gene data show CDR1 as SQVTM and CDR2 as ANQGSEA. The length of the CDR3 is 12 residues. The CDR3 DNA reads as TGCAGCGTTGATGATTTGAACACTGAAGCTTTCTTT. Encoded protein: CSVDDLNTEAFF.

This rearrangement joins TRBV5-4 to TRBJ1-2, with TRBD1 as a possible D gene (5 bases). Germline CDR1 is SGHNT and CDR2 is YYREEE (reference sequence). The CDR3 sequence is 16 residues long. Trimming left V 6 bases short and J 5 bases short, with 23 bases between. In DNA, the CDR3 is TGTGCCAGCAACCCTGGAGGGGATACTGGGGATTATGGCTACACCTTC. Translated, it gives CASNPGGDTGDYGYTF.

The chain recombines TRBV30 with TRBJ2-1; D gene uncertain. CDR3 length: 11 residues. Trimming shortened V by 1 base and J by 8 bases, and 6 bases separated the two germline ends. CDR1 is GTSNPN, CDR2 SVGIG, per germline (reference sequence). CDR3 coding DNA: TGTGCCTGGAGTGCCCGGTATGAGCAGTTCTTC. Translating it yields CAWSARYEQFF. Filled out from reference TRBV30 and TRBJ2-1, the complete variable domain reads SQTIHQWPATLVQPVGSPLSLECTVEGTSNPNLYWYRQAAGRGLQLLFYSVGIGQISSEVPQNLSASRPQDRQFILSSKKLLLSDSGFYLCAWSARYEQFFGPGTRLTVL.

This clone was counted between two and nine times. The rearrangement links TRBV2 to TRBJ1-1; D unclear. Germline V gene data show CDR1 as SNHLY and CDR2 as FYNNEI. There are 15 residues in the CDR3. The V end lost 7 bases, the J end lost 4 bases, and 19 bases lay between the germline ends. CDR3 coding DNA: TGTGCCAGCATAGCAAGGACTGGAGTGGGCACTGAAGCTTTCTTT. This gives the protein CASIARTGVGTEAFF.

The V and J genes are TRBV18 and TRBJ2-1, with D possibly TRBD2 on 6 matching bases. V lost 6 bases to trimming and J lost 5 bases, with 17 bases between them. CDR3 length equals 15 residues. The V gene's germline CDR1 is KGHSH and CDR2 LQKENI. CDR3 residues: CASSGGFRDHNEQFF. CDR3 bases: TGTGCCAGCTCCGGAGGGTTCAGGGATCACAATGAGCAGTTCTTC.